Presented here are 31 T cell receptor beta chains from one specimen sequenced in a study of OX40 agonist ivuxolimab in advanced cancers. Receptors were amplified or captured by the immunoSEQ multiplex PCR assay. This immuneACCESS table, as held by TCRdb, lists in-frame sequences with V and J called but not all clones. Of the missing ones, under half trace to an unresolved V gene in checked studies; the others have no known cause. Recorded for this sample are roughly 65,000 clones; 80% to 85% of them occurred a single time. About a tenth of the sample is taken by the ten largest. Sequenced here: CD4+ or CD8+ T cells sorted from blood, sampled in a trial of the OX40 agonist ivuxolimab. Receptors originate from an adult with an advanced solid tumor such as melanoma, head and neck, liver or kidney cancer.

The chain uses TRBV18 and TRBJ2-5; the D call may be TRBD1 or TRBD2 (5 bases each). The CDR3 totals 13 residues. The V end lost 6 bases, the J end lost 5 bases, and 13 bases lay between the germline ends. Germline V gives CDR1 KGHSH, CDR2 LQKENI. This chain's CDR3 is CASSGTAGETQYF. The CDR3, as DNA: TGTGCCAGCTCCGGGACGGCAGGGGAGACCCAGTACTTC.

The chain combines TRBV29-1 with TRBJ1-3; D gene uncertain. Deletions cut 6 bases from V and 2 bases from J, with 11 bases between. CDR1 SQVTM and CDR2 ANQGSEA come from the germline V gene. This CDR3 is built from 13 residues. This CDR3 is CSVPSAAGNTIYF. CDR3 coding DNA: TGCAGCGTCCCCTCGGCAGCTGGAAACACCATATATTTT.

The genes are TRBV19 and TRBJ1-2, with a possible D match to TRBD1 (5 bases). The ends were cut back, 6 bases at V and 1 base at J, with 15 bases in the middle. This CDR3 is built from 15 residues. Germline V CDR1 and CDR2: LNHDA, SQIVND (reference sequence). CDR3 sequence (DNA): TGTGCCAGTAGCGGCCAAGGGGCCGGTAACTATGGCTACACCTTC. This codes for CASSGQGAGNYGYTF. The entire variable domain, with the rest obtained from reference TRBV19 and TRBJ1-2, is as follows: DGGITQSPKYLFRKEGQNVTLSCEQNLNHDAMYWYRQDPGQGLRLIYYSQIVNDFQKGDIAEGYSVSREKKESFPLTVTSAQKNPTAFYLCASSGQGAGNYGYTFGSGTRLTVV.

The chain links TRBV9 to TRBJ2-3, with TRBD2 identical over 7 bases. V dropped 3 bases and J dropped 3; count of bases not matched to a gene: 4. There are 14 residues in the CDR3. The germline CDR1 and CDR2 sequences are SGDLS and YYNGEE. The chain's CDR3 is CASSGRERTDTQYF. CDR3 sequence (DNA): TGTGCCAGCAGCGGGCGGGAGAGGACAGATACGCAGTATTTT.

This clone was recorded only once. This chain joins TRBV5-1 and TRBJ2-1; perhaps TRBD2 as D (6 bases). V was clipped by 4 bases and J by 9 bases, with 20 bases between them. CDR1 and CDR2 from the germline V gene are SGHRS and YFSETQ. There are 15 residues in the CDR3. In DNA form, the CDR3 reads TGCGCCAGCAGCCCACGGGACTGGTCTACAGGTGAGCAGTTCTTC. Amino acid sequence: CASSPRDWSTGEQFF.

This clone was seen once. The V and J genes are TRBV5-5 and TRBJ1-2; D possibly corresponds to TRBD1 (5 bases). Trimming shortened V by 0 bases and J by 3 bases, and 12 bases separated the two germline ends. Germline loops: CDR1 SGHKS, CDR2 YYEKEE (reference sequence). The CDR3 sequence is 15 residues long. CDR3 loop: CASSLVPGPYYGYTF. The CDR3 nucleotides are TGTGCCAGCAGCTTGGTTCCAGGGCCGTACTATGGCTACACCTTC.

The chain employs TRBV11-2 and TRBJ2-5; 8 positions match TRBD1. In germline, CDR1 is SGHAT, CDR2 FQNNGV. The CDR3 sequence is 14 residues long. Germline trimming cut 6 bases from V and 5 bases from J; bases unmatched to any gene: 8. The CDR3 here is CASRGTGVGETQYF. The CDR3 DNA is TGTGCCAGCAGGGGGACAGGCGTTGGGGAGACCCAGTACTTC.

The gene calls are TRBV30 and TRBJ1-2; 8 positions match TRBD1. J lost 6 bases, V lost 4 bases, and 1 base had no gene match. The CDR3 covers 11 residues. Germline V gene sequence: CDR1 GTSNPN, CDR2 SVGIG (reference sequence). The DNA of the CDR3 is TGTGCCTGGACAGGGGGCCATGGCTACACCTTC. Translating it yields CAWTGGHGYTF.

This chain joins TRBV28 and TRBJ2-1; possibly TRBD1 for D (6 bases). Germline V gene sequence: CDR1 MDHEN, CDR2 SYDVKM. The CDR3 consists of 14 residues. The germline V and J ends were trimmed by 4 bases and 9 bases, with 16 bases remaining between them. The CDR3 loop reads CASSSYSQGGEQFF. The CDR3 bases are TGTGCCAGCAGTTCTTATTCACAGGGTGGTGAGCAGTTCTTC.

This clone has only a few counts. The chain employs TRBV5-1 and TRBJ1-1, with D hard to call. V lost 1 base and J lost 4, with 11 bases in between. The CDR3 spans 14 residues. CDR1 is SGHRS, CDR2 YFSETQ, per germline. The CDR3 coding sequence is TGCGCCAGCAGCTTGCAACCAGGTGGCACTGAAGCTTTCTTT. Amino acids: CASSLQPGGTEAFF.

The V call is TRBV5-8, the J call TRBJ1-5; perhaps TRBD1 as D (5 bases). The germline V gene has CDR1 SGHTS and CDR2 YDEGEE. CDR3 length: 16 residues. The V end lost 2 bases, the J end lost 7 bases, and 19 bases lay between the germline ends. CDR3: CASSLSRLGWGQPQHF. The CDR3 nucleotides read TGTGCCAGCAGCTTATCTCGTCTCGGTTGGGGGCAGCCCCAGCATTTT. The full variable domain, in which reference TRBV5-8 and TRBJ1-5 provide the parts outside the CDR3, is EAGVTQSPTHLIKTRGQQATLRCSPISGHTSVYWYQQALGLGLQFLLWYDEGEERNRGNFPPRFSGRQFPNYSSELNVNALELEDSALYLCASSLSRLGWGQPQHFGDGTRLSIL.

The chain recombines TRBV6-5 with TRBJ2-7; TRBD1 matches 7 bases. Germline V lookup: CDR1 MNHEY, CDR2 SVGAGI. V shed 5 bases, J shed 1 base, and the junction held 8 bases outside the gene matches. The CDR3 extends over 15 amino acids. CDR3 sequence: CASSPRQGPSYEQYF. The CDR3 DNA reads TGTGCCAGCAGTCCTCGACAGGGCCCATCCTACGAGCAGTACTTC.

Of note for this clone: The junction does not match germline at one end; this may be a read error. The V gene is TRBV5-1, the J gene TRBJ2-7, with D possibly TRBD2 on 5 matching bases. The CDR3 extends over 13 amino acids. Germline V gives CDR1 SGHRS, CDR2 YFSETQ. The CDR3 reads CASRLDSSYEQYF. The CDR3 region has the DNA TGCGCCAGCAGATTGGACTCGTCGTACGAGCAGTACTTC.

CDR3 region: CASSLGGGHPTGELFF. For the CDR3, the DNA is TGTGCCAGTAGCTTGGGGGGGGGACACCCCACCGGGGAGCTGTTTTTT. The chain recombines TRBV19 with TRBJ2-2, with D maybe TRBD2 (7 bases). Looked up from germline, CDR1 is LNHDA and CDR2 is SQIVND (reference sequence). The CDR3 is made up of 16 amino acids. The V and J ends lost 6 bases and 4 bases respectively, with 18 bases between them.

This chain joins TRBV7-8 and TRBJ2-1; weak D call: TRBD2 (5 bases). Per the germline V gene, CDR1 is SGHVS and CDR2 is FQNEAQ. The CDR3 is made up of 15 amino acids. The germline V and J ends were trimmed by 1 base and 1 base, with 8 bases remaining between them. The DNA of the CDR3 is TGTGCCAGCAGCTTAGACCGGGGATCCTACAATGAGCAGTTCTTC. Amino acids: CASSLDRGSYNEQFF.

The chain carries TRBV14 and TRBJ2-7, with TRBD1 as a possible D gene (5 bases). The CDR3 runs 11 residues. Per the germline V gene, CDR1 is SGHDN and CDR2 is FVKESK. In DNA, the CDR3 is TGTGCCAGCAGCCAAGCAGGGCGCAGTGACGTC. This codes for CASSQAGRSDV.

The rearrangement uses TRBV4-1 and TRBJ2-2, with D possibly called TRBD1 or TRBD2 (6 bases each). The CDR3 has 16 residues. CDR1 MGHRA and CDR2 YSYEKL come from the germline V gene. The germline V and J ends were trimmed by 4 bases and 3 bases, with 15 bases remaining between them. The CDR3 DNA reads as TGCGCCAGCAGCCCACCTGGGGGGCTGTACACCGGGGAGCTGTTTTTT. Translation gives CASSPPGGLYTGELFF.

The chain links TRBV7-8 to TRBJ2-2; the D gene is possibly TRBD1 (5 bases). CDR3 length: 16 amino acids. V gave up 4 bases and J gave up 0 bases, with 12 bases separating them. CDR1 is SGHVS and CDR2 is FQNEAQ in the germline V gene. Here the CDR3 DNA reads TGTGCCAGCAGCTCCCCGGCAGGGTCGAACACCGGGGAGCTGTTTTTT. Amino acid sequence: CASSSPAGSNTGELFF. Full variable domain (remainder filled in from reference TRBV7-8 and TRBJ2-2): GAGVSQSPRYKVAKRGQDVALRCDPISGHVSLFWYQQALGQGPEFLTYFQNEAQLDKSGLPSDRFFAERPEGSVSTLKIQRTQQEDSAVYLCASSSPAGSNTGELFFGEGSRLTVL.

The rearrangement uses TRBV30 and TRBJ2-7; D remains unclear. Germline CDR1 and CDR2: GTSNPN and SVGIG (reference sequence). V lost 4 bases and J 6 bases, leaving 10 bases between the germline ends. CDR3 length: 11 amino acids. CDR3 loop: CAWTSWAEQYF. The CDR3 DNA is TGTGCCTGGACCTCGTGGGCCGAGCAGTACTTC.

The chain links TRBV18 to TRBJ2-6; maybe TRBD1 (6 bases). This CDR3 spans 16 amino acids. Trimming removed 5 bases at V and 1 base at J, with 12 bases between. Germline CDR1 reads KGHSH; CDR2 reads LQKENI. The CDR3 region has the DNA TGTGCCAGCTCATGGGGGCTACCTTCTGGGGCCAACGTCCTGACTTTC. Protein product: CASSWGLPSGANVLTF. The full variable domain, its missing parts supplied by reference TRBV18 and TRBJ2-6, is NAGVMQNPRHLVRRRGQEARLRCSPMKGHSHVYWYRQLPEEGLKFMVYLQKENIIDESGMPKERFSAEFPKEGPSILRIQQVVRGDSAAYFCASSWGLPSGANVLTFGAGSRLTVL.

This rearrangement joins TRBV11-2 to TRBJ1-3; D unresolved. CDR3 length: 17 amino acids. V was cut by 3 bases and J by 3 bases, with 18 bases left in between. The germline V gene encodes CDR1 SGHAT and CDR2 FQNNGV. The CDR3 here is CASSFQPNPQFGNTIYF. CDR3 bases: TGTGCCAGCAGCTTCCAGCCAAATCCTCAATTTGGAAACACCATATATTTT.

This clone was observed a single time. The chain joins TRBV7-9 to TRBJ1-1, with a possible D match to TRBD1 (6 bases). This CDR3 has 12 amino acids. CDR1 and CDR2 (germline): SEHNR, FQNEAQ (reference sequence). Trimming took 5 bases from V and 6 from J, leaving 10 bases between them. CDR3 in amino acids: CASSAGVAEAFF. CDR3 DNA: TGTGCCAGCAGCGCAGGGGTAGCTGAAGCTTTCTTT. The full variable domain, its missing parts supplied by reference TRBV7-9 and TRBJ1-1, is DTGVSQNPRHKITKRGQNVTFRCDPISEHNRLYWYRQTLGQGPEFLTYFQNEAQLEKSRLLSDRFSAERPKGSFSTLEIQRTEQGDSAMYLCASSAGVAEAFFGQGTRLTVV.

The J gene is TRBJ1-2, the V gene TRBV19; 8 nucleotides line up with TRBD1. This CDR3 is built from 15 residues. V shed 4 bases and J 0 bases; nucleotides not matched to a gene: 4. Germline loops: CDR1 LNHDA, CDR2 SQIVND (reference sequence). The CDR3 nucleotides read TGTGCCAGTAGTACCGGCAGGGGGCCTAACTATGGCTACACCTTC. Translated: CASSTGRGPNYGYTF.

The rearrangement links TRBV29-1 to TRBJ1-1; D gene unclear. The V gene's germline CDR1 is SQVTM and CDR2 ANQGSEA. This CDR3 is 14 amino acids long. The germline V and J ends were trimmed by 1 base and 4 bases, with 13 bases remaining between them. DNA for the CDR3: TGCAGCGTTGAAGCCGATTCCCTGGGCACTGAAGCTTTCTTT. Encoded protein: CSVEADSLGTEAFF. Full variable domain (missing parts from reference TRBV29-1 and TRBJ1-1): SAVISQKPSRDICQRGTSLTIQCQVDSQVTMMFWYRQQPGQSLTLIATANQGSEATYESGFVIDKFPISRPNLTFSTLTVSNMSPEDSSIYLCSVEADSLGTEAFFGQGTRLTVV.

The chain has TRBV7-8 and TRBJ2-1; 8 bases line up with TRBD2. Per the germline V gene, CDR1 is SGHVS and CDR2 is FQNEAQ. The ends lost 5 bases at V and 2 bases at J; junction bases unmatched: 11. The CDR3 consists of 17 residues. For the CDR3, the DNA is TGTGCCAGCAGCCCCGACCTCGGAGCGGGGGCCTACAATGAGCAGTTCTTC. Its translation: CASSPDLGAGAYNEQFF.

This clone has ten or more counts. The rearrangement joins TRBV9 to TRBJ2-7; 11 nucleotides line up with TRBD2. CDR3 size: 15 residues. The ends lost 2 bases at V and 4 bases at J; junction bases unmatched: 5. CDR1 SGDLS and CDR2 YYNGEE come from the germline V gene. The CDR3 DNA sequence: TGTGCCAGCAGCGTGGAACCTAGCGGGAGGTACGAGCAGTACTTC. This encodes CASSVEPSGRYEQYF. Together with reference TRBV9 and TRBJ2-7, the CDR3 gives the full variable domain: DSGVTQTPKHLITATGQRVTLRCSPRSGDLSVYWYQQSLDQGLQFLIQYYNGEERAKGNILERFSAQQFPDLHSELNLSSLELGDSALYFCASSVEPSGRYEQYFGPGTRLTVT.

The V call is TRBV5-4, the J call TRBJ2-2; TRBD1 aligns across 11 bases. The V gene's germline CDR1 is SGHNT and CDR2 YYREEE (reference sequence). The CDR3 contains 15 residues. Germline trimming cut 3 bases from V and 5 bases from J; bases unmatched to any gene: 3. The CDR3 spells CASSSGTGGTGELFF. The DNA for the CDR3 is TGTGCCAGCAGCTCGGGGACAGGGGGAACCGGGGAGCTGTTTTTT.

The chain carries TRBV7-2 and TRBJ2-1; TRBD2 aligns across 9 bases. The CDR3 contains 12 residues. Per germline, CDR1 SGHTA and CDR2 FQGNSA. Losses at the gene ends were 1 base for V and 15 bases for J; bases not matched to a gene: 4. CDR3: CASSLGLAGLFF. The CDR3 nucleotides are TGTGCCAGCAGCTTAGGCCTAGCGGGGCTGTTCTTC.

Here the CDR3 reads CASSWGANEQFF. The CDR3 nucleotides are TGTGCCAGCAGCTGGGGGGCCAATGAGCAGTTCTTC. J is TRBJ2-1 and V is TRBV7-9; D might be TRBD1 or TRBD2, each matching 6 bases. V lost 4 bases and J 6 bases, leaving 7 bases between the germline ends. This CDR3 contains 12 residues. Looked up from germline, CDR1 is SEHNR and CDR2 is FQNEAQ (reference sequence).

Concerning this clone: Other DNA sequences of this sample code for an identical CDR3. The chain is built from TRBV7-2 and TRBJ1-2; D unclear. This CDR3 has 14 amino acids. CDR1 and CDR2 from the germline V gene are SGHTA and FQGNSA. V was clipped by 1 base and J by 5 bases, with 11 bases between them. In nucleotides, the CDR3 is TGTGCCAGCAGCTTAGATGCCGGAAAATATGGCTACACCTTC. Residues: CASSLDAGKYGYTF.

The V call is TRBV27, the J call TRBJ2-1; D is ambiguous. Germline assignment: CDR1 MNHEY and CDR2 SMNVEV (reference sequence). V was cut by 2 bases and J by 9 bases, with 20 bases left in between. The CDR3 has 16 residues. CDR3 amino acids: CASSLIDSIPTVEQFF. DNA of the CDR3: TGTGCCAGCAGTTTAATCGACTCAATCCCCACCGTTGAGCAGTTCTTC.